In its sample, the clone carrying this TCR beta chain was seen once. The antigen remains unidentified. The table came from immunoSEQ multiplex PCR; TCRdb's copy has only in-frame clones and leaves some out. The table has fewer than 25,000 clones, around nine tenths seen once. This CDR3 region has 13 residues. Germline V gene sequence: CDR1 SQVTM, CDR2 ANQGSEA. J gave up 3 bases and V 4 bases, and 5 bases lay outside the gene matches. This sample was included in a study of OX40 agonist ivuxolimab in advanced cancers. About the study: Earlier anti-PD-1, anti-PD-L1 or anti-CTLA-4 therapy was permitted; about 44% had received some.

Patients were ruled out by autoimmune disease history or systemic immunosuppression. Findings and limits, study-wide: CD4+ and CD8+ blood T cells expanded clonally by week 6 at 0.1 to 3.0 mg/kg. The average count of expanded clones was higher among CD8+ T cells than among CD4+.

The genes are TRBV29-1 and TRBJ2-7; 8 bases fit TRBD1. Sequencing was performed on CD4+ or CD8+ T cells sorted from blood, taken in a trial of the OX40 agonist ivuxolimab. This receptor was taken from an adult with an advanced solid tumor such as melanoma, head and neck, liver or kidney cancer. The DNA of the CDR3 is TGCAGCGTTGGGCAGGGGGCTTTCTACGAGCAGTACTTC. Encoded protein: CSVGQGAFYEQYF.